One sample yielded the 3 T cell receptor beta chains listed below, sequenced in a study of blood T cell repertoires in COVID-19. Clones were read by immunoSEQ multiplex PCR, and TCRdb kept only the in-frame ones, dropping some. The profile covers roughly 87,000 clones, with approximately 85% appearing a single time and 20% to 30% taken by the ten largest. The specimen was peripheral blood. These receptors all stem from a human donor in a cohort sampled during active COVID-19.

The genes are TRBV4-1 and TRBJ2-7; D gene unclear. V lost 1 base and J 0 bases, leaving 13 bases between the germline ends. The V gene's germline CDR1 is MGHRA and CDR2 YSYEKL. The CDR3 runs 16 residues. The chain's CDR3 is CASSQAGSPSSYEQYF. The CDR3 coding sequence is TGCGCCAGCAGCCAAGCAGGCAGTCCCAGCTCCTACGAGCAGTACTTC.

CDR3 residues: CASRNGQGASYEQYF. CDR3 in DNA: TGCGCCAGCAGAAACGGACAGGGGGCCTCCTACGAGCAGTACTTC. The chain has TRBV10-2 and TRBJ2-7, with TRBD1 matching 11 bases. The CDR3 runs to 15 residues. Germline-derived CDR1 and CDR2 are WSHSY and SAAADI. V was clipped by 6 bases and J by 0 bases; unmatched bases: 4.

This chain connects TRBV4-3 to TRBJ1-4; the D gene is possibly TRBD1 (5 bases). The CDR3 has 16 residues. The V gene lost 4 bases and the J gene lost 7 bases, with 19 bases spanning the gap. Germline V gene sequence: CDR1 LGHNA, CDR2 YSLEER. The CDR3, as DNA: TGCGCCAGCAGCCCGGGGGGGACCCCCGGGGGTGAAAAACTGTTTTTT. Its protein is CASSPGGTPGGEKLFF.